These T cell receptor beta chains were read from a single sample in a study of blood T cell repertoires in COVID-19. Libraries were prepared by immunoSEQ multiplex PCR; TCRdb keeps only in-frame clonotypes and omits some of them. The sample lists 97,000 or so clones; about 80% were seen once. The specimen was peripheral blood. These receptors were taken from a human donor in a cohort sampled during active COVID-19. CDR3s include the opening cysteine and the closing phenylalanine or tryptophan. The D gene is left open where the match is weak. For some rows the clone size is stated as once, few or many, or as a class when expanded; others skip it.

-	TRBD2	TRBV14	TRBJ2-4	CASSSSGAAKNIQYF	TGTGCCAGCAGCTCCAGCGGGGCGGCCAAAAACATTCAGTACTTC
once	TRBD1	TRBV6-2/TRBV6-3	TRBJ2-5	CASSYHTTGEETQYF	TGTGCCAGCAGTTACCACACGACAGGGGAAGAGACCCAGTACTTC
-	-	TRBV5-5	TRBJ1-1	CASIGWSTEAFF	TGTGCCAGCATCGGATGGAGCACTGAAGCTTTCTTT
-	-	TRBV7-2	TRBJ1-1	CASSLYQGGDTEAFF	TGTGCCAGCAGCTTATACCAGGGCGGAGACACTGAAGCTTTCTTT
-	-	TRBV6-1	TRBJ2-1	CASSEGKRAQSYNEQFF	TGTGCCAGCAGTGAGGGAAAGAGGGCCCAATCCTACAATGAGCAGTTCTTC
-	TRBD1	TRBV7-8	TRBJ2-3	CASSFNPLTDRGRTDTQYF	TGTGCCAGCAGCTTCAACCCATTGACGGACAGGGGGAGGACAGATACGCAGTATTTT
-	-	TRBV19	TRBJ1-6	CASRTRGFGENSPLHF	TGTGCCAGTCGGACCAGGGGTTTTGGGGAAAATTCACCCCTCCACTTT
-	-	TRBV18	TRBJ1-1	CASSPPGETEAFF	TGTGCCAGCTCACCCCCAGGGGAGACTGAAGCTTTCTTT
-	-	TRBV2	TRBJ2-5	CASSAHSMGETQYF	TGTGCCAGCAGTGCGCACAGCATGGGAGAGACCCAGTACTTC
-	-	TRBV4-1	TRBJ1-2	CASSQTQGLNYGYTF	TGCGCCAGCAGCCAGACGCAGGGGCTAAACTATGGCTACACCTTC
-	TRBD2	TRBV2	TRBJ2-2	CASSSRSGAGTGELFF	TGTGCCAGCAGTTCCCGTAGCGGGGCGGGCACCGGGGAGCTGTTTTTT
-	TRBD1	TRBV4-1	TRBJ1-1	CASSPPSGQGDRDTEAFF	TGCGCCAGCAGCCCCCCCTCGGGTCAGGGGGATAGGGACACTGAAGCTTTCTTT
-	-	TRBV19	TRBJ1-5	CASSARSDGNQPQHF	TGTGCCAGTAGTGCCCGGAGCGATGGGAATCAGCCCCAGCATTTT
-	-	TRBV18	TRBJ2-1	CASSPVPPPYNEQFF	TGTGCCAGCTCACCCGTCCCTCCTCCCTACAATGAGCAGTTCTTC
few	TRBD2	TRBV7-9	TRBJ2-1	CASSLKRGDSYNEQFF	TGTGCCAGCAGCTTAAAACGGGGGGACTCCTACAATGAGCAGTTCTTC
-	TRBD1	TRBV4-3	TRBJ1-4	CASSRQGLTNEKLFF	TGCGCCAGCAGCCGACAGGGGCTAACTAATGAAAAACTGTTTTTT
-	TRBD1	TRBV25-1	TRBJ1-4	CASSEWKGGDSNEKLFF	TGTGCCAGCAGTGAATGGAAAGGGGGCGATTCTAATGAAAAACTGTTTTTT
-	-	TRBV5-1	TRBJ1-4	CASSLQGLNEKLFF	TGCGCCAGCAGCTTGCAGGGCCTTAATGAAAAACTGTTTTTT
once	-	TRBV6-1	TRBJ1-1	CASSEVGLRNTEAFF	TGTGCCAGCAGTGAAGTCGGACTAAGGAACACTGAAGCTTTCTTT
-	TRBD2	TRBV10-3	TRBJ2-1	CAISERGGYYNEQFF	TGTGCCATCAGTGAGCGGGGGGGCTATTACAATGAGCAGTTCTTC
-	TRBD2	TRBV9	TRBJ2-1	CASSVHPQRGEYNEQFF	TGTGCCAGCAGCGTACACCCTCAGCGGGGGGAATACAATGAGCAGTTCTTC
once	TRBD1	TRBV11-2	TRBJ2-7	CASSLVSGTGLYEQYF	TGTGCCAGCAGCTTAGTGTCCGGGACAGGGTTATACGAGCAGTACTTC
-	-	TRBV6-2/TRBV6-3	TRBJ2-5	CASSHRVETQYF	TGTGCCAGCAGCCACAGGGTCGAGACCCAGTACTTC
few	TRBD1	TRBV2	TRBJ1-2	CASSSHRGSTYGYTF	TGTGCCAGCAGTTCTCACAGGGGATCCACCTATGGCTACACCTTC
-	TRBD2	TRBV3-1/TRBV3-2	TRBJ2-3	CASSQERGGLKDTQYF	TGTGCCAGCAGCCAAGAGCGGGGGGGCCTTAAAGATACGCAGTATTTT
few	-	TRBV27	TRBJ2-3	CASSLSRVYNTDTQYF	TGTGCCAGCAGTTTAAGCAGGGTTTACAACACAGATACGCAGTATTTT
-	TRBD2	TRBV19	TRBJ2-3	CASSVTSGGARDTQYF	TGTGCCAGTAGCGTAACTAGCGGGGGGGCACGGGATACGCAGTATTTT
-	TRBD1	TRBV28	TRBJ1-1	CASRTYRGTNTEAFF	TGTGCCAGCAGAACTTACAGGGGGACGAACACTGAAGCTTTCTTT
-	-	TRBV7-6	TRBJ1-4	CASSVRQFTATNEKLFF	TGTGCCAGCAGCGTTCGACAGTTTACTGCAACTAATGAAAAACTGTTTTTT
once	TRBD2	TRBV3-1/TRBV3-2	TRBJ2-7	CASSQDLSSGVYEQYF	TGTGCCAGCAGCCAAGATCTATCTAGCGGGGTCTACGAGCAGTACTTC
-	-	TRBV21-1	TRBJ2-7	CASRLGDEQYF	TGTGCCAGCAGGCTCGGGGACGAGCAGTACTTC
-	-	TRBV10-3	TRBJ1-2	CAISAPLAKGGEDGYTF	TGTGCCATCAGTGCGCCTCTCGCCAAAGGGGGGGAAGATGGCTACACCTTC
-	TRBD2	TRBV7-9	TRBJ2-4	CASSPGGGEKNIQYF	TGTGCCAGCTCCCCCGGCGGGGGGGAAAAAAACATTCAGTACTTC
-	TRBD1	TRBV28	TRBJ1-5	CASSPIKTGTGWSGNQPQHF	TGTGCCAGCAGTCCAATAAAAACCGGGACAGGTTGGTCTGGCAATCAGCCCCAGCATTTT
-	-	TRBV15	TRBJ1-6	CATSRDPSNSPLHF	TGTGCCACCAGCAGAGATCCCAGTAATTCACCCCTCCACTTT
-	-	TRBV7-3	TRBJ2-1	CASSPLPRSSYNEQFF	TGTGCCAGCAGCCCCCTACCCCGGAGCTCCTACAATGAGCAGTTCTTC
-	TRBD1	TRBV4-2	TRBJ1-1	CASSKGQGSVTEAFF	TGTGCCAGCAGCAAAGGACAGGGGTCGGTCACTGAAGCTTTCTTT
-	-	TRBV2	TRBJ1-1	CASRDPGHPNTEAFF	TGTGCCAGCAGGGATCCGGGACACCCGAACACTGAAGCTTTCTTT
-	TRBD1	TRBV27	TRBJ1-2	CASKLTGKLYGYTF	TGTGCCAGCAAGCTGACAGGGAAACTTTATGGCTACACCTTC
-	-	TRBV11-2	TRBJ2-1	CASSKKTGSDEQFF	TGTGCCAGCAGCAAAAAGACCGGGTCCGATGAGCAGTTCTTC
once	TRBD1	TRBV13	TRBJ2-5	CASSPTGGGRETQYF	TGTGCCAGCAGTCCGACAGGGGGCGGGCGAGAGACCCAGTACTTC
once	-	TRBV6-5	TRBJ1-6	CASSYGSSYNSPLHF	TGTGCCAGCAGTTATGGGAGCTCCTATAATTCACCCCTCCACTTT
-	-	TRBV6-2/TRBV6-3	TRBJ2-3	CASSYSQTSTDTQYF	TGTGCCAGCAGTTACAGTCAGACTAGCACAGATACGCAGTATTTT
-	-	TRBV9	TRBJ1-1	CASSPRQQMNTEAFF	TGTGCCAGCAGCCCCCGACAGCAGATGAACACTGAAGCTTTCTTT
-	-	TRBV11-2	TRBJ2-7	CASSFPSGYEQYF	TGTGCCAGCAGCTTCCCTTCGGGCTACGAGCAGTACTTC
-	TRBD1	TRBV4-2	TRBJ2-1	CASSQDTGGNEQFF	TGTGCCAGCAGCCAAGATACAGGGGGGAATGAGCAGTTCTTC
once	TRBD1	TRBV18	TRBJ1-3	CASSPGQGHSGNTIYF	TGTGCCAGCTCACCGGGACAGGGGCACTCTGGAAACACCATATATTTT
few	TRBD1	TRBV5-6	TRBJ2-7	CASSSLDTTGFYEQYF	TGTGCCAGCAGCTCTTTGGACACGACAGGGTTCTACGAGCAGTACTTC